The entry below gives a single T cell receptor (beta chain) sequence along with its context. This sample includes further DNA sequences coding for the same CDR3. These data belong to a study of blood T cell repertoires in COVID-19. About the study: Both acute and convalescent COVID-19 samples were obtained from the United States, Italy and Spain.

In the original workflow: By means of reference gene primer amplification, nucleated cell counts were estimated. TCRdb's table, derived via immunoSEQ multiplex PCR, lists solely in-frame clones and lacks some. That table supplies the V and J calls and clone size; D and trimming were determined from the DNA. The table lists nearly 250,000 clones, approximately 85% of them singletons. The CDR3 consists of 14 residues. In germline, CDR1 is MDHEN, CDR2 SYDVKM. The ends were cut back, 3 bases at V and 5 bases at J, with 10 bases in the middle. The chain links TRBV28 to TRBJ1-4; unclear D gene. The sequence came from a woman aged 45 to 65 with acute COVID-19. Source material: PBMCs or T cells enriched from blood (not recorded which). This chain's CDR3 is CASSLAGINEKLFF. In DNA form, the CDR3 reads TGTGCCAGCAGTTTGGCCGGGATAAATGAAAAACTGTTTTTT.